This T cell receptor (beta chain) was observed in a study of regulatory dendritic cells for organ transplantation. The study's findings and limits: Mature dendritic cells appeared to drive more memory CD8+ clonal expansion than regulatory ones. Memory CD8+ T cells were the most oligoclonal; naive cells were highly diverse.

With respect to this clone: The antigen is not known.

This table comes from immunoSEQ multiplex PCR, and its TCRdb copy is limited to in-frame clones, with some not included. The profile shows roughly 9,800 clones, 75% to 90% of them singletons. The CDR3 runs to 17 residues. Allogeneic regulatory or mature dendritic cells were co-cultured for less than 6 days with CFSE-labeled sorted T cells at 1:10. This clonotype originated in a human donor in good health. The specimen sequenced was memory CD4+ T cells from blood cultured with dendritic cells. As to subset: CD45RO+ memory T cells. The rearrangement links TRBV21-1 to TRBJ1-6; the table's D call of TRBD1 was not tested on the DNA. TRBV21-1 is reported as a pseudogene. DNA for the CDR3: TGTGCCAGGTATATTCCAGGGGCCAGCTCCTATAATTCACCCCTCCACTTT. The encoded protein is CARYIPGASSYNSPLHF.